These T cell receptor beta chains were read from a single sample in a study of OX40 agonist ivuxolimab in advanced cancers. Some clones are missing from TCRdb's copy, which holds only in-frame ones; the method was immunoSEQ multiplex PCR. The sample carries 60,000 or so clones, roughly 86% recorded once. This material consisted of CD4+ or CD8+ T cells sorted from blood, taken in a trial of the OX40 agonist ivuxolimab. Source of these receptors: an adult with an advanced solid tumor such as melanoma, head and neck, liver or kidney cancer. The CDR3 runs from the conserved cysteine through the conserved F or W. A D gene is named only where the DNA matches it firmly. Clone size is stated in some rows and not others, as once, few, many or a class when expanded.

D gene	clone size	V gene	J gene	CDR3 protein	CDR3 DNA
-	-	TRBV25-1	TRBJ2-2	CASSENSYTGELFF	TGTGCCAGCAGTGAAAACAGTTACACCGGGGAGCTGTTTTTT
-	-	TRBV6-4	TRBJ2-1	CASKRGALYNEQFF	TGTGCCAGCAAACGGGGGGCCCTCTACAATGAGCAGTTCTTC
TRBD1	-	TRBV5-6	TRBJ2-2	CASSLTGGANTGELFF	TGTGCCAGCAGCCTGACAGGGGGCGCGAACACCGGGGAGCTGTTTTTT
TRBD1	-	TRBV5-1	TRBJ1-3	CASSSDRGSGNTIYF	TGCGCCAGCAGCTCGGACAGGGGCTCTGGAAACACCATATATTTT
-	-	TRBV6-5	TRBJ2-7	CASSYSSTPAYEQYF	TGTGCCAGCAGTTACTCGAGTACTCCTGCCTACGAGCAGTACTTC
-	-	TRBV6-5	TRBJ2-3	CASSSEDHTDTQYF	TGTGCCAGCAGTAGCGAGGATCACACAGATACGCAGTATTTT
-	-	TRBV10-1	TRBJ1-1	CASSASRNTEAFF	TGCGCCAGCAGCGCTTCAAGGAACACTGAAGCTTTCTTT
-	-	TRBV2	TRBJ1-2	CASSTDSNYGYTF	TGTGCCAGCAGTACGGACAGTAACTATGGCTACACCTTC
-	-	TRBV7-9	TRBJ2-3	CASSPRGGNTDTQYF	TGTGCCAGCAGCCCCCGTGGAGGGAACACAGATACGCAGTATTTT
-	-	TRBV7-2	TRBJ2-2	CASSLDASSGELFF	TGTGCCAGCAGCTTAGACGCTAGTAGCGGGGAGCTGTTTTTT
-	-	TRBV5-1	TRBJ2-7	CASSLAGNPYEQYF	TGCGCCAGCAGCTTGGCGGGCAACCCGTACGAGCAGTACTTC
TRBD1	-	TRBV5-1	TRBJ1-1	CASSLDQDRVAFF	TGCGCCAGCAGCTTGGACCAGGACAGGGTGGCTTTCTTT
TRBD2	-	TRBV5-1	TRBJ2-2	CASKGRETGGELFF	TGCGCCAGCAAAGGGCGGGAGACGGGCGGGGAGCTGTTTTTT
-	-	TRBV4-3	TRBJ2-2	CASSQEISRTGELFF	TGCGCCAGCAGCCAAGAAATCAGCCGCACCGGGGAGCTGTTTTTT
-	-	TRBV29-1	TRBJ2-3	CSVEDGTDTQYF	TGCAGCGTTGAGGATGGGACAGATACGCAGTATTTT
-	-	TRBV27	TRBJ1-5	CASSNYRDQPQHF	TGTGCCAGCAGTAACTACAGGGATCAGCCCCAGCATTTT
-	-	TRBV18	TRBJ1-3	CASSPPTDTIYF	TGTGCCAGCTCACCACCGACAGACACCATATATTTT
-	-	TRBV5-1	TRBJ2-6	CASSSRTPGANVLTF	TGCGCCAGCAGCTCTCGGACCCCTGGGGCCAACGTCCTGACTTTC
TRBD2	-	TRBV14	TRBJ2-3	CASSIGLGATDTQYF	TGTGCCAGCAGCATTGGACTAGGAGCCACAGATACGCAGTATTTT
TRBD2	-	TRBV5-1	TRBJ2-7	CASSPGGAYEQYF	TGCGCCAGCAGCCCGGGGGGAGCCTACGAGCAGTACTTC
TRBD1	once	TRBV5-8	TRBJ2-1	CASSLADRGRNEQFF	TGTGCCAGCAGCTTGGCAGACAGGGGGCGGAATGAGCAGTTCTTC
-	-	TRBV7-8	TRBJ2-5	CASSLTLSGVETQYF	TGTGCCAGCAGCCTCACTCTTTCGGGGGTAGAGACCCAGTACTTC
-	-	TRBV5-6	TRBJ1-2	CASSLRGGYTF	TGTGCCAGCAGCTTGCGCGGCGGCTACACCTTC
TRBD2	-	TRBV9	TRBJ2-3	CASSVEEGSGIAQYF	TGTGCCAGCAGTGTAGAAGAAGGAAGCGGGATCGCGCAGTATTTT
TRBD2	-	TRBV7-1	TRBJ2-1	CASSTRLAGVFDEQFF	TGTGCCAGCAGCACGCGACTAGCGGGAGTGTTCGATGAGCAGTTCTTC
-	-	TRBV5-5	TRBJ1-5	CASSLTRGNQPQHF	TGTGCCAGCAGCTTAACCAGGGGTAATCAGCCCCAGCATTTT
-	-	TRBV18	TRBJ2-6	CASQGIGRSGANVLTF	TGTGCCAGCCAAGGGATAGGCCGCTCTGGGGCCAACGTCCTGACTTTC
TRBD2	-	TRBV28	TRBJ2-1	CASSSSFFAGGRLGKQFF	TGTGCCAGCAGTTCCTCTTTTTTCGCGGGAGGTAGACTGGGGAAGCAGTTCTTC
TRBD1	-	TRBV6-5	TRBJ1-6	CASKTGPNSPLHF	TGTGCCAGCAAGACAGGGCCCAATTCACCCCTCCACTTT
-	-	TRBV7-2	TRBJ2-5	CASSFAPTIRGWETQYF	TGTGCCAGCAGCTTCGCCCCGACTATAAGGGGATGGGAGACCCAGTACTTC
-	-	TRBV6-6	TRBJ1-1	CASRPRGLNTEAFF	TGTGCCAGCCGCCCAAGGGGTTTGAACACTGAAGCTTTCTTT
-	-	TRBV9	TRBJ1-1	CASSEKPSQGRKPEAFF	TGTGCCAGCAGCGAGAAACCATCACAGGGACGAAAACCTGAAGCTTTCTTT
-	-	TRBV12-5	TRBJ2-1	CASGLGVGATNEQFF	TGTGCTAGTGGTCTGGGGGTTGGGGCGACCAATGAGCAGTTCTTC
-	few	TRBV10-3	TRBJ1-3	CAISEPRTPVPRYF	TGTGCCATCAGTGAGCCTAGGACACCAGTCCCTCGATATTTT
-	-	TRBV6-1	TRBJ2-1	CASSWERNEQFF	TGTGCCAGCAGTTGGGAGCGCAATGAGCAGTTCTTC
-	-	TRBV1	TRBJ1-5	CTSSWGPRLYSNQPQHF	TGCACCAGCAGCTGGGGCCCCCGACTGTATAGCAATCAGCCCCAGCATTTT
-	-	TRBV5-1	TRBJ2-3	CASSPGTDTQYF	TGCGCCAGCAGCCCGGGCACAGATACGCAGTATTTT
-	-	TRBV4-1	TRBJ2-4	CASSQVVGTTAKNIQYF	TGCGCCAGCAGCCAAGTGGTGGGAACAACAGCCAAAAACATTCAGTACTTC
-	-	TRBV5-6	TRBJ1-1	CASSPSQGSVTEAFF	TGTGCCAGCAGCCCCTCCCAGGGGTCTGTGACTGAAGCTTTCTTT
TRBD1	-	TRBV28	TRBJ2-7	CASSRRTGEYF	TGTGCCAGCAGTCGCCGGACAGGAGAGTACTTC
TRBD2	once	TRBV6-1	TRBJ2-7	CASNAGGRNEQYF	TGTGCCAGCAACGCGGGAGGGAGGAACGAGCAGTACTTC
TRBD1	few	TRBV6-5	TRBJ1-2	CASLGTGKGYTF	TGTGCCAGCCTTGGGACAGGGAAAGGCTACACCTTC
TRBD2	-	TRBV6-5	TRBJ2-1	CASSLAGEYNEQFF	TGTGCCAGCAGTCTAGCGGGGGAGTACAATGAGCAGTTCTTC
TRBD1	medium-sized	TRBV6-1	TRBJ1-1	CASRAGGLNTEAFF	TGTGCCAGCAGGGCAGGGGGCTTGAACACTGAAGCTTTCTTT
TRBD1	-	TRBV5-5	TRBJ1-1	CASSSTGWDTEAFF	TGTGCCAGCAGCTCGACAGGGTGGGACACTGAAGCTTTCTTT
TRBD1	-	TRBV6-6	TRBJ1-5	CASREDRGNQPQHF	TGTGCCAGCAGGGAGGACAGGGGCAATCAGCCCCAGCATTTT
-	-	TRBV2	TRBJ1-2	CASSSGTSYGYTF	TGTGCCAGCAGCTCCGGGACCTCCTATGGCTACACCTTC
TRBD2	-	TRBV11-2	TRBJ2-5	CASSSRLAGIETQYF	TGTGCCAGCAGCTCACGGCTAGCGGGGATAGAGACCCAGTACTTC
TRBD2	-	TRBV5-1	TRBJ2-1	CASSSLGAGKSSYNEQFF	TGCGCCAGCAGCTCTCTGGGAGCGGGAAAGAGTTCCTACAATGAGCAGTTCTTC
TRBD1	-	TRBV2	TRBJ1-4	CASTDRGVTNEKLFF	TGTGCCAGCACCGACAGGGGCGTAACTAATGAAAAACTGTTTTTT
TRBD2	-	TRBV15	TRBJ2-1	CATSRGTSDYNEQFF	TGTGCCACCAGCAGAGGGACTAGCGACTACAATGAGCAGTTCTTC
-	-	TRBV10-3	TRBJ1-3	CATPQRGSGNTIYF	TGTGCCACCCCACAGCGGGGCTCTGGAAACACCATATATTTT
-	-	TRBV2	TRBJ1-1	CASRLLWASNTEAFF	TGTGCCAGCAGGCTACTCTGGGCCTCGAACACTGAAGCTTTCTTT
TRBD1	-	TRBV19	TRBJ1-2	CASSMVGQGNYGYTF	TGTGCCAGTAGTATGGTGGGACAGGGGAACTATGGCTACACCTTC
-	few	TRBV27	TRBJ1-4	CASSLHTAPEKLFF	TGTGCCAGCAGTTTACATACAGCACCTGAAAAACTGTTTTTT